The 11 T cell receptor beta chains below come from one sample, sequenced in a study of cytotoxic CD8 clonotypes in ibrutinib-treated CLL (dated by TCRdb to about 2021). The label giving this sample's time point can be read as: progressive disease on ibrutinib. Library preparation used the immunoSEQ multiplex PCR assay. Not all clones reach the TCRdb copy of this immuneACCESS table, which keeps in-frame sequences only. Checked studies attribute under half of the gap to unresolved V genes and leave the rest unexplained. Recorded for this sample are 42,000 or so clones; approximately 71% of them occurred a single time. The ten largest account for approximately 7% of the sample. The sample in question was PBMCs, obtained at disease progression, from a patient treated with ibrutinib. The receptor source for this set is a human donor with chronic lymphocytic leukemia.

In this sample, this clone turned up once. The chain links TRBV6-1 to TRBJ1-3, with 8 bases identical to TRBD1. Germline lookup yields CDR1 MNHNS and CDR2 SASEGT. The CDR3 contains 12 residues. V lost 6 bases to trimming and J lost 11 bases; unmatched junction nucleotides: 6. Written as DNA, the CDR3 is TGTGCCAGCAGCCTACCGGGACAGGCCATATATTTT. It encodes CASSLPGQAIYF.

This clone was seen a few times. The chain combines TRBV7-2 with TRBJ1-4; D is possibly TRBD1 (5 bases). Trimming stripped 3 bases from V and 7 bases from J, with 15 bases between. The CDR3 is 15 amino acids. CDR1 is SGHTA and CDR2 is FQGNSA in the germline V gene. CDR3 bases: TGTGCCAGCAGCTTTTTAGCAGGGTGGACTGAAAAACTGTTTTTT. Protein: CASSFLAGWTEKLFF.

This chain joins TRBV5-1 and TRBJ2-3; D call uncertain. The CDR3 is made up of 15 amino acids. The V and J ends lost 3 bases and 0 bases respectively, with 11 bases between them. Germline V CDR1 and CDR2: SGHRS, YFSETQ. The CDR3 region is CASSSSRISTDTQYF. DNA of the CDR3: TGCGCCAGCAGCTCCAGTCGGATTAGCACAGATACGCAGTATTTT.

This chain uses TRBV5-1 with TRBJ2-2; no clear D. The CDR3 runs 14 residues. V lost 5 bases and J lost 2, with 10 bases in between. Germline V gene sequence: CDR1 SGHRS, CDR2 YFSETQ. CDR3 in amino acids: CASSRGINTGELFF. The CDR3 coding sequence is TGCGCCAGCAGTCGTGGGATAAACACCGGGGAGCTGTTTTTT.

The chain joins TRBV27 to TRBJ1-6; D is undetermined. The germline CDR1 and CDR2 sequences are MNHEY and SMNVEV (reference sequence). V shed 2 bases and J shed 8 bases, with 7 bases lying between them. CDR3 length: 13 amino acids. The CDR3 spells CASSLIRDSPLHF. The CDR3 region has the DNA TGTGCCAGCAGTTTAATCCGCGATTCACCCCTCCACTTT.

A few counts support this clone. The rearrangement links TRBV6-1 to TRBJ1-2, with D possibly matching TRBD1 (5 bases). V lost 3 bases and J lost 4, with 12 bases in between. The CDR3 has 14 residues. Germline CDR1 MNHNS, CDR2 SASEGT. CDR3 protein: CASSDGGGSYGYTF. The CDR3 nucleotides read TGTGCCAGCAGTGATGGGGGGGGTAGCTATGGCTACACCTTC.

CDR3 loop: CASRSGRYEQYF. CDR3 in DNA: TGTGCCAGCAGGTCGGGGCGCTACGAGCAGTACTTC. The chain recombines TRBV5-5 with TRBJ2-7; D may correspond to TRBD1 or TRBD2 (5 bases each). The germline V gene encodes CDR1 SGHKS and CDR2 YYEKEE (reference sequence). The length of the CDR3 is 12 residues. The V end lost 5 bases, the J end lost 3 bases, and 9 bases lay between the germline ends.

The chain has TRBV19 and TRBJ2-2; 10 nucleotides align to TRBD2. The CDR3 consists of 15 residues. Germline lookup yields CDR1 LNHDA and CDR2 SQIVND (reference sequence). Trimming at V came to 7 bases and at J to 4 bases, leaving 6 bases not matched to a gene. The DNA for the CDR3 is TGTGCCAGTACCGCGACTAGCGGGTTCACCGGGGAGCTGTTTTTT. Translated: CASTATSGFTGELFF.

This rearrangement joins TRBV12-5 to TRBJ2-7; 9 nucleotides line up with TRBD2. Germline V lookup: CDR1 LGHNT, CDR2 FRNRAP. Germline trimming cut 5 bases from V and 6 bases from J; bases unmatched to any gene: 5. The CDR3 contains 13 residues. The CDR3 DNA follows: TGTGCTAGTGGTGCGTCTAGCGGGACCGAGCAGTACTTC. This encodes CASGASSGTEQYF.

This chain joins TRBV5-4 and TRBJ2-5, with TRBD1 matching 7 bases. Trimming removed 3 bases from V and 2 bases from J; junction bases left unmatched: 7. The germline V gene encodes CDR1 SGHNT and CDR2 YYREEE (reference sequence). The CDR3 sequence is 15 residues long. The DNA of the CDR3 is TGTGCCAGCAGCTCTGCCGACAGGGAGCAAGAGACCCAGTACTTC. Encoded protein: CASSSADREQETQYF.

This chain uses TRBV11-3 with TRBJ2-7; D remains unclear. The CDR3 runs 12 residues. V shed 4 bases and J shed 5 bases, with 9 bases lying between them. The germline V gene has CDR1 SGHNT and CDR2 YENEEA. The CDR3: CASSSPTDEQYF. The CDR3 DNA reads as TGTGCCAGCAGCTCCCCGACGGACGAGCAGTACTTC.